The T cell receptor (beta chain) described here comes from a study of T cells expressing NK-cell markers. Following a re-call of the 5' RACE reads, TCRdb has one entry per CDR3 protein and lacks DNA. Here the sample table reports over 120,000 distinct CDR3 sequences. This CDR3 region has 13 residues. Germline V gives CDR1 SQVTM, CDR2 ANQGSEA. The chain couples TRBV29-1 to TRBJ1-2. The receptor was derived from a man aged 18-30 years in good health. Sample: blood T cells: a sorted CD56 or NKG2C T cell subset, CD4+ or CD8+ T cells, or bulk PBMC T cells (not recorded which). CDR3 sequence reads: CSVDVVGEAGYTF.